The rows below give T cell receptor beta chains drawn from one sample of a study of cytomegalovirus exposure and HLA in healthy donors. Generated by immunoSEQ multiplex PCR, the TCRdb table keeps only in-frame clones and is missing some. Of 55,000 to 80,000 clones in the sample, 50% to 80% were seen once. Material for sequencing was PBMCs. The receptors were sampled from a middle-aged man in good health and CMV-seropositive. CDR3s include the opening cysteine and the closing phenylalanine or tryptophan. D genes are given only for firm matches. Clone size is given for some rows only: seen once, a few or many times, or a class if the clone is expanded.

>TRBV6-5|few|TRBJ1-2|TRBD1
CASSYGGQTYGYTF
TGTGCCAGCAGTTACGGGGGACAGACCTATGGCTACACCTTC
>TRBV10-1|NA|TRBJ2-5|TRBD2
CASAPGTSGEETQYF
TGCGCCAGCGCTCCCGGGACTAGCGGAGAAGAGACCCAGTACTTC
>TRBV6-4|NA|TRBJ2-7|TRBD2
CASRKGYWGGAGNEQYF
TGTGCCAGCAGGAAGGGCTATTGGGGAGGGGCGGGGAACGAGCAGTACTTC
>TRBV5-1|NA|TRBJ1-5|NA
CASAVGGGPHQPQHF
TGCGCCAGCGCCGTAGGGGGGGGACCGCATCAGCCCCAGCATTTT
>TRBV5-4|NA|TRBJ2-1|TRBD2
CASSPLAGGPLDEQFF
TGTGCCAGCAGCCCTCTAGCGGGGGGGCCGCTCGATGAGCAGTTCTTC
>TRBV5-1|few|TRBJ2-3|TRBD2
CASSAGLGTDTQYF
TGCGCCAGCAGCGCGGGACTAGGCACAGATACGCAGTATTTT
>TRBV18|NA|TRBJ2-2|NA
CASSSGHPTGELFF
TGTGCCAGCTCATCGGGACACCCCACCGGGGAGCTGTTTTTT
>TRBV5-8|few|TRBJ2-1|TRBD2
CASSSGTSRYGEQFF
TGTGCCAGCAGCTCCGGGACTAGTCGGTACGGTGAGCAGTTCTTC
>TRBV14|NA|TRBJ2-7|NA
CASRQSSADEQYF
TGTGCCAGCAGGCAGAGCAGCGCGGACGAGCAGTACTTC
>TRBV5-6|NA|TRBJ1-5|NA
CASSPRGSSNQPQHF
TGTGCCAGCAGCCCGCGGGGGTCGAGCAATCAGCCCCAGCATTTT
>TRBV6-1|NA|TRBJ2-3|NA
CASSEMTHTQYF
TGTGCCAGCAGTGAAATGACACATACGCAGTATTTT
>TRBV12-5|NA|TRBJ2-5|NA
CASGGGEGETQYF
TGTGCTAGTGGTGGCGGGGAAGGGGAGACCCAGTACTTC
>TRBV5-6|NA|TRBJ2-3|TRBD1
CASSRRDRGLADTQYF
TGTGCCAGCAGCCGGCGGGACAGGGGGCTGGCAGATACGCAGTATTTT
>TRBV14|NA|TRBJ2-5|TRBD2
CASSQGLAGVETQYF
TGTGCCAGCAGCCAAGGTTTAGCGGGGGTGGAGACCCAGTACTTC
>TRBV2|NA|TRBJ2-7|NA
CASRSRASESEQYF
TGTGCCAGCAGAAGTCGTGCGTCCGAAAGCGAGCAGTACTTC
>TRBV27|NA|TRBJ1-2|NA
CASSLLGSSYGYTF
TGTGCCAGCAGTTTACTGGGGAGTAGCTATGGCTACACCTTC
>TRBV2|NA|TRBJ1-2|TRBD1
CASSSQGARGYTF
TGTGCCAGCAGTTCGCAGGGGGCGAGGGGCTACACCTTC
>TRBV28|NA|TRBJ1-2|NA
CASSKTNPYTF
TGTGCCAGCAGTAAAACAAACCCCTACACCTTC
>TRBV29-1|once|TRBJ1-1|NA
CSAIRTARAFF
TGCAGCGCAATTCGGACAGCGCGGGCTTTCTTT
>TRBV30|NA|TRBJ2-3|TRBD2
CAWSSGGGRDTQYF
TGTGCCTGGAGTTCCGGGGGGGGGCGGGATACGCAGTATTTT
>TRBV7-9|NA|TRBJ2-7|NA
CASSLFAQPYEQYF
TGTGCCAGCAGCTTATTTGCACAGCCCTACGAGCAGTACTTC
>TRBV5-4|few|TRBJ2-7|NA
CASSFGTPPYEQYF
TGTGCCAGCAGCTTCGGGACACCTCCCTACGAGCAGTACTTC
>TRBV7-8|NA|TRBJ2-7|NA
CASSLGMGAQGYEQYF
TGTGCCAGCAGCTTAGGGATGGGGGCTCAAGGGTACGAGCAGTACTTC
>TRBV19|NA|TRBJ1-2|NA
CASSIATGYGYTF
TGTGCCAGTAGTATCGCCACAGGCTATGGCTACACCTTC
>TRBV7-9|NA|TRBJ1-5|NA
CASSLSGYSNQPQHF
TGTGCCAGCTCACTTTCAGGGTATAGCAATCAGCCCCAGCATTTT